Below are 9 T cell receptor beta chains sequenced from a single sample in a study of T cell repertoires in cytomegalovirus infection. TCRdb redid the calling of the reads with MiXCR, one entry per CDR3 protein. The table shows almost 500,000 distinct CDR3 sequences, with around 11% occurring only once. Specimen: PBMCs. All receptors derive from a human donor in good health (CMV status not recorded). Some clones in this sample may be carry-over from other donors' samples.

The chain employs TRBV3-1 and TRBJ2-3, with a possible D match to TRBD2 (6 bases). This CDR3 spans 13 amino acids. Germline loops: CDR1 LGHDT, CDR2 YNNKEL (reference sequence). V shed 4 bases and J shed 5 bases, with 10 bases lying between them. The CDR3 coding sequence is TGTGCCAGCAGCCCCTCGACTAGAGATACGCAGTATTTT. Residues: CASSPSTRDTQYF.

This clonotype was seen many times. This rearrangement joins TRBV6-5 to TRBJ1-4; TRBD1 is a possible D gene (5 bases). CDR3 length: 14 amino acids. Germline loops: CDR1 MNHEY, CDR2 SVGAGI. V shed 2 bases and J shed 3 bases, with 7 bases lying between them. CDR3 sequence: CASSYRGANEKLFF. In DNA form, the CDR3 reads TGTGCCAGCAGTTACAGGGGTGCTAATGAAAAACTGTTTTTT.

The chain combines TRBV7-3 with TRBJ2-3; 10 nucleotides align to TRBD2. Germline loops: CDR1 SGHTA, CDR2 FQGTGA. J was trimmed by 3 bases and V by 4 bases; bases with no gene match: 7. The CDR3 totals 16 residues. In DNA form, the CDR3 reads TGTGCCAGCAGCTACAGCGGGGGGGCCCGAACAGATACGCAGTATTTT. Protein product: CASSYSGGARTDTQYF.

This clonotype was recorded at least ten times. The J gene is TRBJ2-4, the V gene TRBV27; 9 bases are shared with TRBD1. The V gene end was trimmed by 5 bases and the J gene end by 1 base; junction bases not matched to a gene: 3. The CDR3 totals 15 residues. Germline V gene lookup returns CDR1 MNHEY and CDR2 SMNVEV (reference sequence). The CDR3 DNA sequence: TGTGCCAGCAGTAGGACAGGGGATGCCAAAAACATTCAGTACTTC. It specifies CASSRTGDAKNIQYF.

This sequence joins TRBV12-3 or TRBV12-4 and TRBJ1-2; 7 bases are a match to TRBD1. The V and J ends lost 6 bases and 8 bases, in that order; junction bases with no gene match: 9. This CDR3 has 13 amino acids. As DNA, the CDR3 is TGTGCCAGCAGACCCGAGGGGGCGCGGGGCTACACCTTC. This codes for CASRPEGARGYTF.

The chain recombines TRBV18 with TRBJ2-2; D is uncertain. This CDR3 contains 17 residues. Between the trimmed V and J ends, which lost 3 bases and 4 bases, there was a span of 18 bases. Germline CDR1 reads KGHSH; CDR2 reads LQKENI. CDR3 coding DNA: TGTGCCAGCTCACCGAGTAGTCCGTCGGGCAGCACCGGGGAGCTGTTTTTT. Residues: CASSPSSPSGSTGELFF.

Many counts were recorded for this clonotype. The V and J genes are TRBV5-1 and TRBJ2-1; D tentatively fits TRBD1 or TRBD2 (7 bases each). Between the trimmed V and J ends, which lost 4 bases and 8 bases, there was a span of 19 bases. The CDR3 extends over 15 amino acids. Germline V gene data show CDR1 as SGHRS and CDR2 as YFSETQ. The CDR3 DNA reads TGCGCCAGCAGCCTCAGGGGGGGAGGTTTGGATGAGCAGTTCTTC. It translates to CASSLRGGGLDEQFF.

This clonotype was detected many times. This chain connects TRBV27 to TRBJ1-5; TRBD1 might be the D (5 bases). Trimming pared 6 bases from V and 4 bases from J, leaving 13 bases between. This CDR3 region has 14 residues. CDR1 is MNHEY and CDR2 is SMNVEV in the germline V gene (reference sequence). This CDR3 is CASSLRGANQPQHF. The DNA of the CDR3 is TGTGCCAGCAGCCTAAGGGGAGCAAATCAGCCCCAGCATTTT.

V usage is TRBV6-2 or TRBV6-3 and J usage is TRBJ2-4; 15 nucleotides align to TRBD2. Per germline, CDR1 MNHEY and CDR2 SVGEGT. The CDR3 runs to 19 residues. V was pared by 5 bases and J by 0 bases, with 8 bases of the junction left unmatched. For the CDR3, the DNA is TGTGCCAGCAGTGCACCCGGACTAGCGGGGGGGGGAGCCAAAAACATTCAGTACTTC. It encodes CASSAPGLAGGGAKNIQYF.